The clone carrying this T cell receptor beta chain has at least ten counts. TCRdb itself ran the PCR reads through MiXCR, one entry per CDR3 protein. The data show more than 85,000 distinct CDR3 sequences, around 53% seen once. The CDR3 is 12 residues long. With 5 bases removed from V and 4 bases from J, the gap between germline ends came to 8 bases. Germline V gene sequence: CDR1 MNHNY, CDR2 SVGAGI (reference sequence). This sample was included in a study of CDR3 diversity in severe acne. This sequence joins TRBV6-6 and TRBJ1-1; no clear D gene. The sequence was obtained from a male donor with acne. The source material was blood. The CDR3 spells CASSAGLTEAFF. CDR3 coding DNA: TGTGCCAGCAGTGCCGGACTCACTGAAGCTTTCTTT.